The 9 T cell receptor beta chains listed next were all sequenced from one sample in a study of control samples from healthy donors and cancer patients. Clones were read by immunoSEQ multiplex PCR, and TCRdb kept only the in-frame ones, dropping some. This table has tens of thousands of clones, roughly 91% appearing once. Source material: blood. These receptors all stem from a man aged 25 to 40 in good health.

This clone appeared once. The CDR3 region is CASTWDRGNEQYF. In nucleotides, the CDR3 is TGTGCCAGCACCTGGGACAGGGGAAACGAGCAGTACTTC. The rearrangement joins TRBV7-8 to TRBJ2-7, with 10 nucleotides matching TRBD1. V trimming: 7 bases; J trimming: 5 bases; junction bases outside the gene matches: 5. CDR1 is SGHVS and CDR2 is FQNEAQ in the germline V gene. There are 13 residues in the CDR3.

In nucleotides, the CDR3 is TGTGCCAGCAGCCTAGCGGGTGGTACCTACGAGCAGTACTTC. This encodes CASSLAGGTYEQYF. The rearrangement joins TRBV5-6 to TRBJ2-7; 8 bases line up with TRBD2. Trimming took 4 bases from V and 2 from J; bases not matched to a gene: 5. Germline lookup yields CDR1 SGHDT and CDR2 YYEEEE. This CDR3 spans 14 amino acids.

Comments on this clone: This CDR3 is also generated by other DNA sequences in the sample. The V call is TRBV5-1, the J call TRBJ2-2; no clear D. The CDR3 sequence is 13 residues long. Germline CDR1 is SGHRS and CDR2 is YFSETQ. V dropped 0 bases and J dropped 5 bases, with 5 bases sitting between them. As DNA, the CDR3 is TGCGCCAGCAGCTTGGACGGTACCGGGGAGCTGTTTTTT. Translation: CASSLDGTGELFF.

The chain recombines TRBV19 with TRBJ1-2; D perhaps matches TRBD1 (6 bases). With 7 bases removed from V and 5 bases from J, the gap between germline ends came to 17 bases. The CDR3 loop spans 14 amino acids. Germline CDR1 and CDR2: LNHDA and SQIVND (reference sequence). The CDR3 region is CASNPWGAEYGYTF. For the CDR3, the DNA is TGTGCCAGTAACCCTTGGGGGGCCGAGTATGGCTACACCTTC.

The rearrangement joins TRBV2 to TRBJ1-5; 9 bases are shared with TRBD1. The germline V gene encodes CDR1 SNHLY and CDR2 FYNNEI. The CDR3 contains 14 residues. V was clipped by 7 bases and J by 6 bases; unmatched bases: 7. Written as DNA, the CDR3 is TGTGCCAGCATGCCGGGACAGGGTATTCAGCCCCAGCATTTT. It encodes CASMPGQGIQPQHF.

The V and J genes are TRBV9 and TRBJ2-2, with 8 nucleotides matching TRBD1. The CDR3 runs to 16 residues. Losses at the gene ends were 0 bases for V and 0 bases for J; bases not matched to a gene: 1. Germline V gene sequence: CDR1 SGDLS, CDR2 YYNGEE. CDR3 DNA: TGTGCCAGCAGCGTAGGACAGGGGACGAACACCGGGGAGCTGTTTTTT. Its protein is CASSVGQGTNTGELFF.

The J gene is TRBJ1-4, the V gene TRBV7-9; D gene uncertain. The V and J ends lost 10 bases and 5 bases respectively, with 11 bases between them. CDR3 length: 12 amino acids. Germline V gene sequence: CDR1 SEHNR, CDR2 FQNEAQ (reference sequence). This CDR3 reads CATNGPNEKLFF. The CDR3 coding sequence is TGTGCCACAAATGGCCCCAATGAAAAACTGTTTTTT.

J is TRBJ2-7 and V is TRBV10-2, with D perhaps TRBD2 (6 bases). Trimming removed 6 bases from V and 4 bases from J, with 19 bases in between. CDR1 WSHSY and CDR2 SAAADI come from the germline V gene. The CDR3 covers 15 residues. The CDR3: CASRELKASEYEQYF. The CDR3 bases are TGCGCCAGCAGAGAGCTTAAGGCTAGCGAATACGAGCAGTACTTC.

The chain combines TRBV21-1 with TRBJ1-6; TRBD1, as called in the table, went unchecked against the DNA. TRBV21-1 is described as a pseudogene. This CDR3 is 18 amino acids long. The CDR3 protein is CASSKALWGQPYNSPLHF. The CDR3 DNA sequence: TGTGCCAGCAGCAAAGCGCTTTGGGGCCAACCTTATAATTCACCCCTCCACTTT.